This T cell receptor (beta chain) was sequenced during a study of T cells after somatic rescue of genetic block. Germline V gene sequence: CDR1 SGHTA, CDR2 FQGNSA. Trimming pared 8 bases from V and 4 bases from J, leaving 15 bases between. The CDR3 runs 14 residues. The data were produced by immunoSEQ multiplex PCR, yet TCRdb's version contains in-frame clones alone and is incomplete. The sample includes 70,000 to 95,000 clones, 75% to 90% seen only once; the top ten take 1.5% to 2%. The sequencing input was peripheral blood mononuclear cells (PBMCs). This clonotype originated in a woman aged 18-29 years. V gene TRBV7-2 combines with J gene TRBJ2-1; tentatively, D is TRBD1 (6 bases). CDR3: CASLVGAGYNEQFF. The CDR3 DNA is TGTGCCAGCCTCGTGGGGGCCGGGTACAATGAGCAGTTCTTC.